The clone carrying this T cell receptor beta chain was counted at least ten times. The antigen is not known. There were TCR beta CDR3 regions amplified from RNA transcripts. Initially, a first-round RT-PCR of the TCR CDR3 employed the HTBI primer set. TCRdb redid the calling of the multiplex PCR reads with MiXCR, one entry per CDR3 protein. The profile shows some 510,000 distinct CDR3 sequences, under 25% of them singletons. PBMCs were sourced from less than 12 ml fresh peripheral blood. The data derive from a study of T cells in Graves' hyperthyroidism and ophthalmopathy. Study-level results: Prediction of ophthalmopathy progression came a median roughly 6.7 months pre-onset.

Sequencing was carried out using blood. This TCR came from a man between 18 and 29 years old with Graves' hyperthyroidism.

The DNA for the CDR3 is TGTGCCAGCAGTTTCGGCAGGAATAGCAATCAGCCCCAGCATTTT. Translating it yields CASSFGRNSNQPQHF. The chain recombines TRBV12-3 or TRBV12-4 with TRBJ1-5; D not resolved. The CDR3 runs to 15 residues. The V and J ends lost 3 bases and 0 bases respectively, with 9 bases between them.